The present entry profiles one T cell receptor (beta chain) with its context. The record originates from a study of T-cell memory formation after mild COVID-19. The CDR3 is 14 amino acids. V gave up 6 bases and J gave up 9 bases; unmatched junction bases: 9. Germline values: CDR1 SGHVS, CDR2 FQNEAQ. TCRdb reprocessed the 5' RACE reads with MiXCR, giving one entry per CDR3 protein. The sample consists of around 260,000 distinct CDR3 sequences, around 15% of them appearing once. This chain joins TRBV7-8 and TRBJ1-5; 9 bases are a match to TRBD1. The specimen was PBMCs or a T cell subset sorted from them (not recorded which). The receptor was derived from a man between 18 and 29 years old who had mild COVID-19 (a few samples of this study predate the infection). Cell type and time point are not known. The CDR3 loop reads CASSTRTGERPQHF. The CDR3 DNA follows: TGTGCCAGCAGTACAAGGACAGGGGAACGGCCCCAGCATTTT.